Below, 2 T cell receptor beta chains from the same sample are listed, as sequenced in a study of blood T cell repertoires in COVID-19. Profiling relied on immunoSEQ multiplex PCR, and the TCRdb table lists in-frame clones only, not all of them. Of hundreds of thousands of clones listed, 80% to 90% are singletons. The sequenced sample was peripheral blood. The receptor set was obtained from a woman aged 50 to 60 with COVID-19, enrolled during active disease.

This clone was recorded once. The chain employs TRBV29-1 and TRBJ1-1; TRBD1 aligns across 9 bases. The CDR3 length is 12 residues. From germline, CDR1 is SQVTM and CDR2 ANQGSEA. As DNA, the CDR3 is TGCGGGACAGGGAGGGAGAACACTGAAGCTTTCTTT. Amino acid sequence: CGTGRENTEAFF.

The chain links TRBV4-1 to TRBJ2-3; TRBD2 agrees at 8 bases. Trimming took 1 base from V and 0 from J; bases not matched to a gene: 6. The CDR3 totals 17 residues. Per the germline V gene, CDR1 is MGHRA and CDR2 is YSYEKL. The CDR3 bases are TGCGCCAGCAGCCAAGGCTCTAGCGGGCAGAGCACAGATACGCAGTATTTT. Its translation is CASSQGSSGQSTDTQYF.